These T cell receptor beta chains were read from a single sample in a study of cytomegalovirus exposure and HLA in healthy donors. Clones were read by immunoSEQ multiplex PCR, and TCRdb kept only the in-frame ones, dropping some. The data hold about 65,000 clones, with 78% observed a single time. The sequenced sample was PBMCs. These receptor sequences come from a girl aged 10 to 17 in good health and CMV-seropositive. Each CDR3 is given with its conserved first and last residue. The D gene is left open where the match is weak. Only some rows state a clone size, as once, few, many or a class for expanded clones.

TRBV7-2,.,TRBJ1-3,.,CASSPPGRAGNTIYF,TGTGCCAGCAGCCCTCCCGGGAGGGCCGGAAACACCATATATTTT
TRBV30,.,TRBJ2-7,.,CAWRPPGSYEQYF,TGTGCCTGGAGACCCCCGGGCTCCTACGAGCAGTACTTC
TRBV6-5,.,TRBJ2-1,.,CASSYSPVSNNEQFF,TGTGCCAGCAGTTACTCTCCGGTGAGTAACAATGAGCAGTTCTTC
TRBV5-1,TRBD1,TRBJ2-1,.,CASSSGQAWDNEQFF,TGCGCCAGCAGCTCGGGACAGGCATGGGACAATGAGCAGTTCTTC
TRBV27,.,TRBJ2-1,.,CASSLWGFLGAGTSYNEQFF,TGTGCCAGCAGTTTATGGGGTTTTTTGGGGGCGGGCACATCATACAATGAGCAGTTCTTC
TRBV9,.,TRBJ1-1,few,CASSVDRLNTEAFF,TGTGCCAGCAGCGTAGACAGGCTGAACACTGAAGCTTTCTTT
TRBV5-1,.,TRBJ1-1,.,CASSVYEASNTEAFF,TGCGCCAGCAGTGTTTACGAGGCTTCCAACACTGAAGCTTTCTTT
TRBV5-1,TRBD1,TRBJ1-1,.,CASNNQGVGTEAFF,TGCGCCAGCAATAATCAGGGGGTCGGGACTGAAGCTTTCTTT
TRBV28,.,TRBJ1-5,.,CASQTVNSNQPQHF,TGTGCCAGCCAGACAGTCAATAGCAATCAGCCCCAGCATTTT
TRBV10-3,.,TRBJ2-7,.,CAISETTGLPYEQYF,TGTGCCATCAGTGAGACGACAGGCCTACCCTACGAGCAGTACTTC
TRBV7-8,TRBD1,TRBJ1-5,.,CASSLSGGQGSQPQHF,TGTGCCAGCAGCTTAAGTGGGGGACAGGGAAGTCAGCCCCAGCATTTT
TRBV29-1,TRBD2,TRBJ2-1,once,CSVFTSGYNEQFF,TGCAGCGTTTTTACTAGCGGTTACAATGAGCAGTTCTTC
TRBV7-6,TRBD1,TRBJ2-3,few,CASSRHLTGSGSTDTQYF,TGTGCCAGCAGCCGACACCTGACAGGGTCCGGTTCCACAGATACGCAGTATTTT
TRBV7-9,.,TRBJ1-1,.,CASSRSQGQTEAFF,TGTGCCAGCAGCCGTTCTCAGGGGCAGACTGAAGCTTTCTTT